This entry features one T cell receptor (beta chain) sequence. Those who participated ranged in age from roughly 18 to 100 years and resided in some 24 US areas. Cohort 3 donors were reported recovered after two negative PCRs, clearance, or symptom resolution. The sample belongs to a study of blood T cell repertoires in COVID-19. Study as a whole: The samples span acute and convalescent COVID-19 from the United States, Italy and Spain. T cells, B-cell-depleted T cells, or PBMCs supplied cDNA or gDNA.

The data were produced by immunoSEQ multiplex PCR, yet TCRdb's version contains in-frame clones alone and is incomplete. The sample yields hundreds of thousands of clones, approximately 90% seen once. The CDR3 consists of 13 residues. V was trimmed by 2 bases and J by 2 bases, leaving 7 bases between them. Germline loops: CDR1 MDHEN, CDR2 SYDVKM. The sequencing sample was made of PBMCs or T cells enriched from blood (not recorded which). The chain carries TRBV28 and TRBJ2-7; D gene unclear. This TCR came from a woman aged 40-49 years who had recovered from COVID-19. The CDR3 DNA reads TGTGCCAGCAGTTTAGGCCCGACCTACGAGCAGTACTTC. This translates into CASSLGPTYEQYF.